This T cell receptor beta chain was recovered during a study of T cell responses to AZD1222 COVID-19 vaccine. With respect to this clone: What it recognizes is unknown.

The repertoire was sequenced with immunoSEQ multiplex PCR; TCRdb's copy has only in-frame clones and lacks some. The data show over 100,000 clones, roughly 88% seen once. Overall study findings and caveats: Samples come after the peak T cell response, not at day 14. Clonal diversity may have been underestimated, and the donors were mostly white British, with more females than males.

V was cut by 10 bases and J by 0 bases, with 9 bases left in between. The CDR3 length is 12 residues. Germline V lookup: CDR1 MNHEY, CDR2 SVGAGI. V and J are TRBV6-5 and TRBJ1-2; D is possibly TRBD1 (6 bases). The receptor comes from an adult in good health. This specimen consisted of peripheral blood, obtained on day 0 of AZD1222 vaccination. The CDR3 region has the DNA TGTGCCACCGGACAGACTAACTATGGCTACACCTTC. Translated, it gives CATGQTNYGYTF.